This is a list of T cell receptor beta chains from one sample in a study of cytomegalovirus exposure and HLA in healthy donors. Assay: immunoSEQ multiplex PCR; the TCRdb copy retains only in-frame clones and omits some. The sample consists of some 350,000 clones, about 90% of them appearing once. Sequencing input: PBMCs. These receptors were obtained from a woman in her thirties in good health and CMV-seropositive. Both conserved end residues are part of each CDR3. The D gene is left open where the match is weak. Clone size appears in some rows only: once, few, many, or a class for an expanded clone.

d_gene | j_gene | v_gene | abundance | CDR3aa | CDR3nt
NA | TRBJ1-1 | TRBV7-9 | NA | CASSSMPPGANTEAFF | TGTGCCAGCAGCTCAATGCCCCCGGGGGCGAACACTGAAGCTTTCTTT
NA | TRBJ2-6 | TRBV5-1 | NA | CASSSRASTSTGANVLTF | TGCGCCAGCAGCTCGAGAGCCTCGACTTCAACTGGGGCCAACGTCCTGACTTTC
TRBD1 | TRBJ1-5 | TRBV2 | few | CASRGDRVNQPQHF | TGTGCCAGCAGGGGGGACAGGGTCAATCAGCCCCAGCATTTT
NA | TRBJ1-5 | TRBV6-5 | NA | CASSYSQIQPQHF | TGTGCCAGCAGTTACTCGCAGATTCAGCCCCAGCATTTT
NA | TRBJ1-2 | TRBV7-9 | NA | CASSLDRSYGYTF | TGTGCCAGCAGCTTAGACAGGAGCTATGGCTACACCTTC
TRBD1 | TRBJ1-1 | TRBV2 | once | CASSEAVQGGNTEAFF | TGTGCCAGCAGTGAAGCGGTTCAGGGGGGTAACACTGAAGCTTTCTTT
NA | TRBJ2-1 | TRBV5-4 | NA | CASSLGNEQFF | TGTGCCAGCAGCTTAGGCAATGAGCAGTTCTTC
NA | TRBJ2-7 | TRBV27 | NA | CASSRILGYEQYF | TGTGCCAGCAGTAGGATCTTGGGGTACGAGCAGTACTTC
NA | TRBJ2-4 | TRBV29-1 | NA | CSVEDLNIQYF | TGCAGCGTTGAAGATCTAAACATTCAGTACTTC
TRBD1 | TRBJ1-2 | TRBV19 | NA | CASSNDRVYGYTF | TGTGCCAGTAGTAACGACAGGGTCTATGGCTACACCTTC
NA | TRBJ1-1 | TRBV5-1 | NA | CASSRRLLPEAFF | TGCGCCAGCAGCCGCAGACTGTTACCTGAAGCTTTCTTT
TRBD1 | TRBJ2-4 | TRBV6-6 | NA | CASSFGTGGNIQYF | TGTGCCAGCAGTTTTGGGACAGGGGGTAACATTCAGTACTTC
NA | TRBJ1-3 | TRBV7-9 | NA | CASSPYSKGGNTIYF | TGTGCCAGCAGCCCATACTCGAAGGGCGGAAACACCATATATTTT
NA | TRBJ1-2 | TRBV6-1 | NA | CASSEDRAPYGYTF | TGTGCCAGCAGTGAAGACAGGGCCCCGTATGGCTACACCTTC
NA | TRBJ2-7 | TRBV9 | NA | CASSPQVNSYEQYF | TGTGCCAGCAGCCCGCAGGTTAACTCCTACGAGCAGTACTTC
TRBD2 | TRBJ2-7 | TRBV9 | NA | CASSLAGSGSYEQYF | TGTGCCAGCAGCCTAGCGGGCTCTGGCTCCTACGAGCAGTACTTC
NA | TRBJ1-2 | TRBV6-5 | NA | CASSYGFNYGYTF | TGTGCCAGCAGTTACGGTTTTAACTATGGCTACACCTTC
TRBD2 | TRBJ2-3 | TRBV15 | few | CATSQRRGTSADTQYF | TGTGCCACCAGCCAGAGACGAGGGACTAGCGCTGATACGCAGTATTTT
NA | TRBJ2-7 | TRBV27 | NA | CASSSAGAYEQYF | TGTGCCAGCAGTTCCGCAGGGGCCTACGAGCAGTACTTC
TRBD2 | TRBJ2-7 | TRBV7-9 | NA | CASSVTSGGSYEQYF | TGTGCCAGCAGCGTGACTAGCGGGGGTTCCTACGAGCAGTACTTC
NA | TRBJ1-2 | TRBV5-1 | NA | CASSLASTAYGYTF | TGCGCCAGCAGCTTGGCCTCGACAGCATATGGCTACACCTTC
NA | TRBJ2-7 | TRBV13 | few | CASSRASEQYF | TGTGCCAGCAGTCGAGCCAGCGAGCAGTACTTC
NA | TRBJ1-3 | TRBV30 | NA | CAWTGNGNTIYF | TGTGCCTGGACCGGGAATGGAAACACCATATATTTT
TRBD1 | TRBJ1-1 | TRBV4-1 | NA | CASSQGLNSDRASKNTEAFF | TGCGCCAGCAGCCAAGGTCTGAATTCCGACAGGGCGAGTAAGAACACTGAAGCTTTCTTT
TRBD1 | TRBJ2-1 | TRBV5-1 | NA | CASSLSQGAQAEQFF | TGCGCCAGCAGCTTGTCACAGGGGGCGCAGGCTGAGCAGTTCTTC
TRBD1 | TRBJ1-2 | TRBV28 | NA | CASSPQGTGGVYGYTF | TGTGCCAGCAGTCCACAAGGGACAGGAGGAGTCTATGGCTACACCTTC
TRBD1 | TRBJ2-7 | TRBV9 | NA | CASSSPGTGSEQYF | TGTGCCAGCAGCTCCCCCGGGACAGGGAGCGAGCAGTACTTC
NA | TRBJ2-1 | TRBV27 | NA | CASSLTPVGPDNEQFF | TGTGCCAGCAGTTTAACCCCGGTCGGTCCAGACAATGAGCAGTTCTTC
TRBD1 | TRBJ2-5 | TRBV7-6 | NA | CASSLDGTGLEETQYF | TGTGCCAGCAGCTTAGACGGGACAGGGTTGGAAGAGACCCAGTACTTC
NA | TRBJ1-5 | TRBV12-2 | NA | CASRFQDRDRYSNQPQHF | TGTGCAAGTCGCTTTCAGGACAGGGACCGCTATAGCAATCAGCCCCAGCATTTT
NA | TRBJ2-7 | TRBV5-1 | NA | CASSLAGVISYEQYF | TGCGCCAGCAGCTTGGCCGGCGTTATCTCCTACGAGCAGTACTTC
NA | TRBJ2-1 | TRBV2 | NA | CASEPFLGSYNEQFF | TGTGCCAGTGAGCCGTTCCTGGGCTCCTACAATGAGCAGTTCTTC
TRBD1 | TRBJ1-1 | TRBV9 | NA | CASSSRQGLNTEAFF | TGTGCCAGCAGCTCCCGACAGGGGTTGAACACTGAAGCTTTCTTT
TRBD2 | TRBJ2-7 | TRBV28 | NA | CASSTILISGGAYEQYF | TGTGCCAGCAGCACCATTCTCATTAGCGGGGGGGCCTACGAGCAGTACTTC
TRBD2 | TRBJ2-7 | TRBV27 | NA | CASSILAGGSYEQYF | TGTGCCAGCAGTATACTAGCGGGAGGCTCCTACGAGCAGTACTTC
TRBD1 | TRBJ1-2 | TRBV5-1 | once | CASSLVPGGSLYGYTF | TGCGCCAGCAGCTTGGTTCCAGGGGGCAGTCTATATGGCTACACCTTC
NA | TRBJ1-1 | TRBV7-3 | NA | CASSLLARLNTEAFF | TGTGCCAGCAGCTTATTGGCCAGGCTGAACACTGAAGCTTTCTTT
TRBD1 | TRBJ2-7 | TRBV30 | NA | CAWSTGQGGYEQYF | TGTGCCTGGAGCACGGGACAGGGCGGCTACGAGCAGTACTTC
NA | TRBJ1-5 | TRBV2 | NA | CASSRESNQPQHF | TGTGCCAGCAGCAGGGAAAGCAATCAGCCCCAGCATTTT
NA | TRBJ2-7 | TRBV2 | NA | CASNDRYTYEQYF | TGTGCCAGCAACGACAGATACACCTACGAGCAGTACTTC
NA | TRBJ2-7 | TRBV6-1 | NA | CASSELYEQYF | TGTGCCAGCAGTGAACTGTACGAGCAGTACTTC
NA | TRBJ2-7 | TRBV10-3 | once | CAISESAGTTQEYEQYF | TGTGCCATCAGTGAGTCCGCAGGGACAACCCAAGAATACGAGCAGTACTTC
TRBD1 | TRBJ1-4 | TRBV4-2 | NA | CASSQQGGTNEKLFF | TGTGCCAGCAGCCAACAGGGGGGGACTAATGAAAAACTGTTTTTT
NA | TRBJ2-3 | TRBV4-3 | NA | CASSQEEGLASTDTQYF | TGCGCCAGCAGCCAAGAAGAGGGTCTAGCGAGCACAGATACGCAGTATTTT
TRBD1 | TRBJ1-5 | TRBV27 | NA | CASSPTTGMWLRSNQPQHF | TGTGCCAGCAGTCCGACGACAGGGATGTGGCTGAGGAGCAATCAGCCCCAGCATTTT
NA | TRBJ1-2 | TRBV9 | NA | CASSPGLGYTF | TGTGCCAGCAGCCCGGGGCTAGGCTACACCTTC
NA | TRBJ1-2 | TRBV30 | NA | CAFGPNYGYTF | TGTGCCTTCGGACCTAACTATGGCTACACCTTC
TRBD2 | TRBJ2-7 | TRBV9 | few | CASSVAGGVSYEQYF | TGTGCCAGCAGCGTAGCGGGGGGAGTTTCCTACGAGCAGTACTTC
NA | TRBJ2-7 | TRBV18 | NA | CASSPTPGPTSSYEQYF | TGTGCCAGCTCACCTACTCCGGGACCAACCTCGTCCTACGAGCAGTACTTC
TRBD2 | TRBJ2-7 | TRBV5-6 | NA | CASSRQPGGIPYEQYF | TGTGCCAGCAGCCGACAACCGGGAGGGATTCCCTACGAGCAGTACTTC
NA | TRBJ2-7 | TRBV1 | NA | CTSTQSETSYEQYF | TGCACCAGCACCCAATCGGAGACCTCCTACGAGCAGTACTTC
NA | TRBJ2-3 | TRBV20-1 | NA | CSANSQGTQYF | TGCAGTGCTAATAGCCAAGGGACGCAGTATTTT
NA | TRBJ2-6 | TRBV30 | NA | CAWSPASFAGANVLTF | TGTGCCTGGAGCCCTGCCTCGTTCGCTGGGGCCAACGTCCTGACTTTC
NA | TRBJ2-1 | TRBV27 | NA | CASSLSAGGSSPYNEQFF | TGTGCCAGCAGTTTATCTGCGGGTGGGTCTTCCCCCTACAATGAGCAGTTCTTC
NA | TRBJ2-7 | TRBV4-3 | NA | CASSQALTSYEQYF | TGCGCCAGCAGCCAAGCTCTAACTAGTTACGAGCAGTACTTC
NA | TRBJ1-6 | TRBV4-3 | NA | CASSQDWGGNSPLHF | TGCGCCAGCAGCCAAGATTGGGGCGGTAATTCACCCCTCCACTTT
TRBD1 | TRBJ1-5 | TRBV19 | NA | CATRQGLQPQHF | TGTGCCACCCGACAGGGCCTTCAGCCCCAGCATTTT
NA | TRBJ1-2 | TRBV2 | few | CASSEGQEIYGYTF | TGTGCCAGCAGTGAAGGACAGGAGATCTATGGCTACACCTTC
NA | TRBJ2-5 | TRBV7-8 | NA | CASSFGQPLQETQYF | TGTGCCAGCAGCTTCGGACAGCCGCTCCAAGAGACCCAGTACTTC
NA | TRBJ1-1 | TRBV28 | NA | CASSLFRNTEAFF | TGTGCCAGCAGTTTATTCCGGAACACTGAAGCTTTCTTT